Here is one TCR beta chain with its context. Its target antigen remains unknown. Base qualities are not at hand, and no much larger clone is one base apart. The sample belongs to a study of T cell responses to AZD1222 COVID-19 vaccine (dated by TCRdb to about 2021). The study in broad terms: AZD1222 recipients given second doses at about 4 weeks or at about 12 weeks were pooled, since spike-specific TCR depth and breadth were not found to differ between the two schedules. TCR sequencing was performed for about 240 trial participants, of whom some 200 were given two doses of AZD1222 and some 25 were given two doses of MenACWY control vaccine. Trial participants were enrolled into age subgroups of 18-55, 56-69 and 70-plus years, which contained 148, 28 and 57 TCR-sequenced participants, respectively. General findings and caveats noted by the study authors: Participants were mostly white British and included more females than males, and it was suggested by the authors that clonal diversity may have been underestimated. The whole spike protein was spanned by vaccine-associated CD4 TCRs, and dominant responses were seen in regions 160-218 and 743-854. In the small 56-69-year group, the increase in depth fell short of significance, most likely because of low power. Epitopes outside the regions mutated in the B.1.351 and B.1.1.7 variants were reportedly recognized by nearly half of the unique spike-specific TCRs. Only five to seven AZD1222 recipients were SARS-CoV-2 seropositive at baseline, limiting conclusions about previously exposed vaccinees. Because no day 14 peak-response samples were available, the repertoires could be characterized only after the peak T cell response. A significant rise in spike-specific TCR breadth and depth was observed after two AZD1222 doses relative to day 0 and relative to MenACWY recipients.

This sample's time point label indicates: baseline before first vaccination. The vaccinee samples were drawn from two UK trials, COV001 and COV002, one of which was a single-blind randomized controlled phase 2/3 trial testing AZD1222 (ChAdOx1 nCoV-19) in healthy adults. Trial participant PBMC samples were collected at day 0 and day 28 after the second dose for TCRbeta chain sequencing. For CDR1 and CDR2, the germline V gene lists SGHNT and YENEEA. The CDR3 has 13 amino acids, counting the end cysteine and phenylalanine. Only the CDR3 region is kept as DNA, spanning 39 bases read in frame from base 1. Trimming accounts for 5 bases at V and 5 bases at J, while the number of junction bases matched to no gene is 5. The CDR3 regions of human TCRbeta chains were analyzed by immunosequencing. The authors' pipeline ran thus. Repertoire TCRs were checked for matches against a reference library of SARS-CoV-2-specific TCRs that had been generated using the MIRA antigen-specificity platform. Breadth meant the fraction of unique TCRs that were SARS-CoV-2-associated, whereas depth meant the fraction of total T cells that were SARS-CoV-2-associated. Using the MIRA data, every spike-specific TCR was mapped to the spike region that the TCR reacted to and assigned to either a CD4 or a CD8 class. Log10-transformed breadth and depth values were compared by one-way ANOVA with Sidak's multiple comparisons tests. TCRdb took over this immuneACCESS table, retaining in-frame rearrangements with V and J assigned. Such tables are incomplete; in checked studies, under half of the missing clones stem from an unresolved V gene, and the remainder is unexplained. V, J and clone size were drawn from that table, and D and trimming were deduced from the DNA. This sample gives under 200,000 clones in total; approximately 93% of them show up just once. Clones ranked in the top ten supply around 4% of the sample.

Material: peripheral blood, obtained on day 0 of AZD1222 vaccination. The receptor comes from an adult in good health. Recombination connected TRBV11-3 to TRBJ2-7, with 8 bases aligning to TRBD1. The CDR3 in this case is CASSPGQADEQYF. The DNA reads TGTGCCAGCAGCCCGGGACAGGCTGACGAGCAGTACTTC.